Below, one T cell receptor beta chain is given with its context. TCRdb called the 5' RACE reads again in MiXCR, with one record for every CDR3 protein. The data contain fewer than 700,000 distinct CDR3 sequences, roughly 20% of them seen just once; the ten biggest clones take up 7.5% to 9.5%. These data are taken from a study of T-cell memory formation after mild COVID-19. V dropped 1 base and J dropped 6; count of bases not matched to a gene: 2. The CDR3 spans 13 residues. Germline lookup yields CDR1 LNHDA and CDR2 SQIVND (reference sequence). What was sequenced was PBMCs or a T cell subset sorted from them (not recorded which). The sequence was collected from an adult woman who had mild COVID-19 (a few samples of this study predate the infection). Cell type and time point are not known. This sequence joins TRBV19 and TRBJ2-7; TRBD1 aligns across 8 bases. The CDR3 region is CASSIGDRSEQYF. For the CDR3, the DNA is TGTGCCAGTAGTATAGGGGACAGGTCCGAGCAGTACTTC. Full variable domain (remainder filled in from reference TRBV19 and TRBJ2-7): DGGITQSPKYLFRKEGQNVTLSCEQNLNHDAMYWYRQDPGQGLRLIYYSQIVNDFQKGDIAEGYSVSREKKESFPLTVTSAQKNPTAFYLCASSIGDRSEQYFGPGTRLTVT.